These 15 T cell receptor beta chains were sequenced from one sample in a study of T-cell memory formation after mild COVID-19. TCRdb used MiXCR to reprocess the 5' RACE reads, holding one entry per CDR3 protein. Altogether fewer than 300,000 distinct CDR3 sequences are present, over 15% being singletons, with the ten largest covering 20% to 25%. Sequencing was performed on PBMCs or a T cell subset sorted from them (not recorded which). The receptors come from a man aged 18 to 30 who had mild COVID-19 (a few samples of this study predate the infection). Cell type and time point are not known.

The chain employs TRBV12-3 or TRBV12-4 and TRBJ2-5; D remains ambiguous. The V end lost 3 bases, the J end lost 1 base, and 12 bases lay between the germline ends. The CDR3 is made up of 15 amino acids. The CDR3 DNA reads TGTGCCAGCAGTTTCGGTGACCGCTTCCAAGAGACCCAGTACTTC. It specifies CASSFGDRFQETQYF.

This clonotype was detected a few times. The genes are TRBV3-1 and TRBJ1-3; 8 nucleotides align to TRBD1. Germline V gene data show CDR1 as LGHDT and CDR2 as YNNKEL (reference sequence). V shed 3 bases and J 7 bases; nucleotides not matched to a gene: 8. This CDR3 comprises 15 residues. The CDR3 coding sequence is TGTGCCAGCAGCCAGAGGACAGGGCGCGGCAACACCATATATTTT. Translating gives CASSQRTGRGNTIYF.

This clonotype came up many times. The rearrangement links TRBV4-3 to TRBJ2-3, with D perhaps given as TRBD1 or TRBD2 (6 bases each). CDR1 and CDR2 from the germline V gene are LGHNA and YSLEER. The V end was cut by 1 base, the J end by 4 bases, with 12 bases between. The CDR3 is 15 amino acids. The CDR3 nucleotides read TGCGCCAGCAGCCAAGTGGGGGGCCCTGCAGATACGCAGTATTTT. This encodes CASSQVGGPADTQYF.

This clonotype turned up a few times. V gene TRBV7-8 combines with J gene TRBJ2-6; D is ambiguous. Germline values: CDR1 SGHVS, CDR2 FQNEAQ. This CDR3 spans 18 amino acids. The V end was cut by 5 bases, the J end by 4 bases, with 21 bases between. The CDR3 loop is CASSPRQRSIRGANVLTF. The CDR3, as DNA: TGTGCCAGCAGCCCGCGGCAGAGAAGCATCAGGGGGGCCAACGTCCTGACTTTC.

The count of this clonotype is one. The J gene is TRBJ1-2, the V gene TRBV3-1; D unresolved. There are 13 residues in the CDR3. The V end was cut by 0 bases, the J end by 8 bases, with 10 bases between. Germline values: CDR1 LGHDT, CDR2 YNNKEL (reference sequence). This CDR3 reads CASSQESVRGYTF. CDR3 sequence (DNA): TGTGCCAGCAGCCAAGAGTCAGTACGAGGCTACACCTTC.

This clonotype was counted a few times. V usage is TRBV13 and J usage is TRBJ2-4; D assignment may be TRBD1 or TRBD2 (5 bases each). The CDR3 is 15 amino acids. V lost 2 bases to trimming and J lost 6 bases, with 14 bases between them. CDR1 is PRHDT and CDR2 is FYEKMQ in the germline V gene (reference sequence). The CDR3 DNA reads as TGTGCCAGCAGCTTAACCGGGACCTCTCTAAACATTCAGTACTTC. Its protein is CASSLTGTSLNIQYF.

This clonotype was seen a few times. The rearrangement uses TRBV11-2 and TRBJ2-7, with TRBD2 matching 7 bases. The CDR3 extends over 14 amino acids. Germline trimming cut 2 bases from V and 4 bases from J; bases unmatched to any gene: 5. Germline-derived CDR1 and CDR2 are SGHAT and FQNNGV. This CDR3 is CASSLRDYLYEQYV. In DNA form, the CDR3 reads TGTGCCAGCAGCTTAAGGGACTACCTATACGAGCAGTACGTC.

This clonotype was counted a few times. V gene TRBV4-1 combines with J gene TRBJ2-2; tentatively, D is TRBD2 (5 bases). The CDR3 extends over 15 amino acids. Trimming pared 1 base from V and 4 bases from J, leaving 10 bases between. In germline, CDR1 is MGHRA, CDR2 YSYEKL. Here the CDR3 DNA reads TGCGCCAGCAGCCAAGGCGGACGGGGCACCGGGGAGCTGTTTTTT. Encoded protein: CASSQGGRGTGELFF.

This clonotype has just a few counts. The chain carries TRBV6-5 and TRBJ1-2, with D uncertain. The CDR3 has 17 amino acids. Germline values: CDR1 MNHEY, CDR2 SVGAGI. The V and J ends lost 2 bases and 0 bases respectively, with 16 bases between them. As DNA, the CDR3 is TGTGCCAGCAGTTACGGTAGACTTCCTCTTCCTAACTATGGCTACACCTTC. Translation gives CASSYGRLPLPNYGYTF.

This clonotype appeared a few times. The chain uses TRBV10-1 and TRBJ2-2; 9 positions agree with TRBD2. The CDR3 covers 15 residues. The V and J ends lost 4 bases and 2 bases, in that order; junction bases with no gene match: 2. Germline V gene data show CDR1 as WNHNN and CDR2 as SYGVQD (reference sequence). The CDR3 protein is CASSGLADNTGELFF. The DNA for the CDR3 is TGCGCCAGCAGTGGACTAGCGGATAACACCGGGGAGCTGTTTTTT.

The genes are TRBV29-1 and TRBJ2-3; 9 bases agree with TRBD2. Germline trimming cut 7 bases from V and 2 bases from J; bases unmatched to any gene: 7. The CDR3 loop spans 14 amino acids. Germline CDR1 is SQVTM and CDR2 is ANQGSEA. The DNA of the CDR3 is TGCAGCGGGAGGGTAGCGGGGGACACAGATACGCAGTATTTT. It is translated as CSGRVAGDTDTQYF.

This rearrangement joins TRBV5-1 to TRBJ2-7, with 10 bases that match TRBD2. The J call is in doubt because the DNA end fits TRBJ2-5 better. The CDR3 is 15 amino acids. Germline values: CDR1 SGHRS, CDR2 YFSETQ. Written as DNA, the CDR3 is TGCGCCAGCAGCTTCCAGCGGGGGGGCCGGGAGACCCAGTACTTC. Translating it yields CASSFQRGGRETQYF.

This clonotype was detected a few times. The rearrangement links TRBV5-1 to TRBJ2-6, with 7 bases aligning to TRBD1. The junction had 5 bases not matched to a gene; V was cut back by 4 bases and J by 1 base. CDR1 SGHRS and CDR2 YFSETQ come from the germline V gene. This CDR3 is built from 16 residues. CDR3 amino acids: CASSTTTGSGANVLTF. CDR3 sequence (DNA): TGCGCCAGCAGCACAACGACAGGGTCTGGGGCCAACGTCCTGACTTTC.

This clonotype was counted between two and nine times. The CDR3 is CASSYSVQGGIQYF. CDR3 coding DNA: TGTGCCAGCAGTTACTCCGTACAGGGCGGCATTCAGTACTTC. The chain combines TRBV6-6 with TRBJ2-4, with D possibly being TRBD1 (6 bases). V was cut by 0 bases and J by 9 bases, with 12 bases left in between. The V gene's germline CDR1 is MNHNY and CDR2 SVGAGI (reference sequence). The CDR3 loop spans 14 amino acids.

This clonotype was observed a few times. The chain carries TRBV9 and TRBJ2-3, with a weak D call TRBD2 (6 bases). The germline gives CDR1 SGDLS, CDR2 YYNGEE. V lost 4 bases and J 3 bases, leaving 15 bases between the germline ends. This CDR3 region has 15 residues. The CDR3 sequence: CASSPSPGETDTQYF. The CDR3 coding sequence is TGTGCCAGCAGCCCCAGCCCGGGGGAAACAGATACGCAGTATTTT.